Presented here are 15 T cell receptor beta chains from one specimen sequenced in a study of CXCR3-negative and CXCR3-positive naive CD8 T cells. Study-wide findings and caveats: In CXCR3-positive naive cells, the TRB CDR3s were more hydrophobic than in CXCR3-negative naive cells.

The TRB cDNA libraries were prepared by 5' RACE with UMI labels. TCRdb reprocessed the 5' RACE reads; each CDR3 protein has one entry and no DNA is given. This repertoire includes under 70,000 distinct CDR3 sequences. What these receptors recognize is not known. The specimen sequenced was naive CXCR3+ CD8+ T cells from blood. Subset here: CD45RO-CCR7+CD27+CD95- naive CD8+ T cells expressing CXCR3 (TNR3+). These TCRs come from a human donor in good health. Some clones in this sample may be carry-over from other donors' samples.

The CDR3 loop reads CASSLDSLNTEAFF. J is TRBJ1-1 and V is TRBV27; TCRdb's D call of TRBD1 is untestable without DNA. CDR3 size: 14 residues. In germline, CDR1 is MNHEY, CDR2 SMNVEV (reference sequence).

J is TRBJ2-3 and V is TRBV20-1; lacking DNA, the TRBD1 call made by TCRdb goes unchecked. Looked up from germline, CDR1 is DFQATT and CDR2 is SNEGSKA (reference sequence). The CDR3 runs 16 residues. The CDR3 sequence: CSARGEPGPHTDTQYF.

V usage is TRBV7-9 and J usage is TRBJ2-7; the D call from TCRdb, TRBD1, cannot be confirmed without DNA. This CDR3 has 16 amino acids. The germline gives CDR1 SEHNR, CDR2 FQNEAQ (reference sequence). The CDR3 sequence: CASSLLGTGGRNEQYF.

The CDR3 spells CASSDSAGGYYNEQFF. The chain uses TRBV2 and TRBJ2-1. The CDR3 sequence is 16 residues long. Germline V gives CDR1 SNHLY, CDR2 FYNNEI. The whole variable domain, remainder taken from reference TRBV2 and TRBJ2-1, is EPEVTQTPSHQVTQMGQEVILRCVPISNHLYFYWYRQILGQKVEFLVSFYNNEISEKSEIFDDQFSVERPDGSNFTLKIRSTKLEDSAMYFCASSDSAGGYYNEQFFGPGTRLTVL.

The chain carries TRBV19 and TRBJ2-7; TCRdb names TRBD1, which stays unverified in the absence of DNA. The CDR3 is 11 residues long. Germline V gives CDR1 LNHDA, CDR2 SQIVND (reference sequence). CDR3 in amino acids: CAAGVGYEQYF.

This sequence joins TRBV29-1 and TRBJ1-1; the TRBD1 assignment by TCRdb is unverifiable without DNA. Looked up from germline, CDR1 is SQVTM and CDR2 is ANQGSEA. The CDR3 covers 12 residues. The CDR3 loop reads CSVWGANTEAFF.

The CDR3 reads CSVPVDLEAFF. V gene TRBV29-1 combines with J gene TRBJ1-1. Per the germline V gene, CDR1 is SQVTM and CDR2 is ANQGSEA. CDR3 length equals 11 residues.

This chain joins TRBV12-3 or TRBV12-4 and TRBJ2-7; the TRBD1 assignment by TCRdb is unverifiable without DNA. This CDR3 is built from 13 residues. CDR3 sequence: CASMPLSSSGQYF.

The chain uses TRBV6-2 or TRBV6-3 and TRBJ2-7. Germline V gives CDR1 MNHEY, CDR2 SVGEGT. CDR3 length: 13 residues. The CDR3 sequence: CASTQGGPYEQYF.

This clonotype is medium-sized by frequency. The V and J genes are TRBV7-2 and TRBJ2-1. The CDR3 sequence is 13 residues long. Per the germline V gene, CDR1 is SGHTA and CDR2 is FQGNSA. Here the CDR3 reads CASSAYGANEQFF.

This chain uses TRBV20-1 with TRBJ2-7. The CDR3 is made up of 12 amino acids. Germline lookup yields CDR1 DFQATT and CDR2 SNEGSKA (reference sequence). This CDR3 reads CSASTDIYEQYF.

The CDR3 sequence: CASYSFRATTSYNEQFF. The chain has TRBV28 and TRBJ2-1; the TCRdb D gene call, TRBD1, has no DNA to confirm it. The CDR3 loop spans 17 amino acids. Germline CDR1 is MDHEN and CDR2 is SYDVKM.

CDR3: CASSLGENTEAFF. The J gene is TRBJ1-1, the V gene TRBV27. CDR3 length: 13 residues. CDR1 is MNHEY, CDR2 SMNVEV, per germline (reference sequence).

This rearrangement joins TRBV6-5 to TRBJ1-1. The germline V gene has CDR1 MNHEY and CDR2 SVGAGI. The CDR3 covers 16 residues. CDR3 sequence: CASSYSSTEALIEAFF.

The rearrangement uses TRBV19 and TRBJ2-1. The length of the CDR3 is 13 residues. Germline CDR1 and CDR2: LNHDA and SQIVND (reference sequence). CDR3: CASSNGEYNEQFF.